These 9 T cell receptor beta chains were sequenced from one sample in a study of CD8+CD57+ T cells in acquired aplastic anemia. The study profiled TCR beta VDJ and CDR3 using genomic DNA as template. TCRdb used MiXCR to reprocess the reads, holding one entry per CDR3 protein. The sample consists of approximately 200,000 distinct CDR3 sequences, approximately 49% of them appearing once. Sequenced: sorted CD4+, CD8+, or CD8+CD57+ T cells (not recorded which) from PBMCs. All receptors come from a human donor in good health, serving as a control.

The CDR3 is CASSVGPINSPLHF. In DNA form, the CDR3 reads TGTGCCAGCAGTGTGGGACCAATTAATTCACCCCTCCACTTT. The chain has TRBV2 and TRBJ1-6; tentatively, D is TRBD1 (5 bases). CDR3 size: 14 residues. Germline CDR1 is SNHLY and CDR2 is FYNNEI. Trimming cost V 4 bases and J 6 bases, with 10 bases left between them. Looking up the rest from reference TRBV2 and TRBJ1-6 gives the full variable domain: EPEVTQTPSHQVTQMGQEVILRCVPISNHLYFYWYRQILGQKVEFLVSFYNNEISEKSEIFDDQFSVERPDGSNFTLKIRSTKLEDSAMYFCASSVGPINSPLHFGNGTRLTVT.

The genes are TRBV5-1 and TRBJ2-7, with TRBD2 as a possible D gene (7 bases). The CDR3 has 15 residues. V was cut by 0 bases and J by 0 bases, with 10 bases left in between. Germline loops: CDR1 SGHRS, CDR2 YFSETQ. CDR3 sequence: CASSLGGGGSYEQYV. The CDR3 nucleotides are TGCGCCAGCAGCTTGGGCGGGGGCGGCTCCTACGAGCAGTACGTC.

The gene calls are TRBV7-2 and TRBJ1-5; D is perhaps TRBD1 (6 bases). Germline CDR1 SGHTA, CDR2 FQGNSA. The CDR3 extends over 14 amino acids. Deletions cut 0 bases from V and 14 bases from J, with 17 bases between. The CDR3 loop is CASSLAAGAPNEHF. DNA for the CDR3: TGTGCCAGCAGCTTAGCAGCGGGGGCGCCCAATGAGCATTTT.

Many counts were recorded for this clonotype. This chain joins TRBV20-1 and TRBJ1-6; 10 bases match TRBD1. Trimming took 1 base from V and 8 from J; bases not matched to a gene: 2. In germline, CDR1 is DFQATT, CDR2 SNEGSKA (reference sequence). This CDR3 is built from 14 residues. Written as DNA, the CDR3 is TGCAGTGCTAGAGTTGGACAGGGGGATTCACCCCTCCACTTT. It translates to CSARVGQGDSPLHF.

The V and J genes are TRBV20-1 and TRBJ2-7; 10 bases match TRBD2. From germline, CDR1 is DFQATT and CDR2 SNEGSKA (reference sequence). The CDR3 sequence is 14 residues long. V was pared by 2 bases and J by 5 bases, with 6 bases of the junction left unmatched. CDR3 in amino acids: CSARFPGTSDEQYF. The CDR3 DNA reads as TGCAGTGCTAGATTTCCCGGGACTAGCGACGAGCAGTACTTC.

A few counts support this clonotype. The rearrangement joins TRBV18 to TRBJ2-7, with 7 nucleotides matching TRBD2. V lost 3 bases and J lost 6; bases outside the gene matches: 8. Germline V lookup: CDR1 KGHSH, CDR2 LQKENI. The CDR3 consists of 14 residues. The CDR3 nucleotides are TGTGCCAGCTCACCTCAGGGACTACCTATCGAGCAGTACTTC. Translation gives CASSPQGLPIEQYF.

V usage is TRBV10-2 and J usage is TRBJ2-3; D is perhaps TRBD2 (7 bases). Germline values: CDR1 WSHSY, CDR2 SAAADI. V was pared by 10 bases and J by 2 bases, with 19 bases between. The CDR3 length is 15 residues. The chain's CDR3 is CAIRGAFSHTDTQYF. The CDR3 coding sequence is TGCGCCATACGGGGGGCTTTTTCCCACACAGATACGCAGTATTTT.

This clonotype was picked up many times. J is TRBJ1-2 and V is TRBV2; D gene uncertain. The germline CDR1 and CDR2 sequences are SNHLY and FYNNEI. The ends were cut back, 8 bases at V and 8 bases at J, with 24 bases in the middle. The CDR3 totals 15 residues. CDR3 protein: CASQAASGSGGGYTF. As DNA, the CDR3 is TGTGCCAGCCAAGCTGCTTCCGGGAGCGGAGGGGGCTACACCTTC.

In its sample, this clonotype was seen many times. The CDR3 loop is CASSSSDRLNTEAFF. The CDR3 coding sequence is TGTGCCAGCAGCTCATCGGACAGACTTAACACTGAAGCTTTCTTT. The chain employs TRBV11-2 and TRBJ1-1; tentative D call: TRBD1 (6 bases). V lost 4 bases to trimming and J lost 2 bases, with 14 bases between them. Germline assignment: CDR1 SGHAT and CDR2 FQNNGV. The CDR3 is 15 amino acids.